Shown below are 8 T cell receptor beta chains from a single sample sequenced in a study of cytomegalovirus exposure and HLA in healthy donors. PCR primers comprised 60 Vbeta and 13 Jbeta primers. Produced via immunoSEQ multiplex PCR; TCRdb's table is partial and in-frame only. The table records around 190,000 clones, 84% of them present only once. The sequencing sample was made of PBMCs. Source of these receptors: a girl aged 2 to 9 in good health and CMV-seropositive.

The chain links TRBV20-1 to TRBJ2-1, with a tentative D call TRBD1 (6 bases). The V end lost 3 bases, the J end lost 8 bases, and 8 bases lay between the germline ends. The germline V gene has CDR1 DFQATT and CDR2 SNEGSKA (reference sequence). The CDR3 length is 11 residues. DNA for the CDR3: TGCAGTGCTAGCCGGACAGATGAGCAGTTCTTC. Translated, it gives CSASRTDEQFF.

This clone was counted a single time. The V call is TRBV5-1, the J call TRBJ1-1, with TRBD1 identical over 7 bases. The V and J ends lost 4 bases and 1 base, in that order; junction bases with no gene match: 10. Germline CDR1 reads SGHRS; CDR2 reads YFSETQ. The CDR3 extends over 16 amino acids. In DNA, the CDR3 is TGCGCCAGCAGCCTTGTACCGGGACAGAAGAACACTGAAGCTTTCTTT. It translates to CASSLVPGQKNTEAFF.

As for this clone: At the DNA level, this CDR3 is encoded by other sequences in the same sample as well. This rearrangement joins TRBV7-8 to TRBJ2-5; 9 nucleotides line up with TRBD2. Germline V gives CDR1 SGHVS, CDR2 FQNEAQ. V was pared by 2 bases and J by 4 bases, with 11 bases of the junction left unmatched. This CDR3 comprises 17 residues. In DNA, the CDR3 is TGTGCCAGCAGCTTAAGGGGCGCGGGAGGGCAGAGAGAGACCCAGTACTTC. It translates to CASSLRGAGGQRETQYF.

This clone was counted only a few times. J is TRBJ1-1 and V is TRBV5-1; 8 nucleotides align to TRBD1. CDR1 is SGHRS, CDR2 YFSETQ, per germline. The CDR3 is 13 residues long. The V segment lost 6 bases and the J segment 1 base; nucleotides outside the gene matches: 2. CDR3 coding DNA: TGCGCCAGCAAACAGGGGGGGAACACTGAAGCTTTCTTT. Translating it yields CASKQGGNTEAFF.

This clone is a singleton in its sample. The chain recombines TRBV10-1 with TRBJ2-1; 7 nucleotides line up with TRBD2. Looked up from germline, CDR1 is WNHNN and CDR2 is SYGVQD (reference sequence). The V segment lost 5 bases and the J segment 9 bases; nucleotides outside the gene matches: 7. The CDR3 is 13 residues long. CDR3 sequence reads: CASSLGGSGEQFF. CDR3 DNA: TGCGCCAGCAGTTTGGGCGGGAGCGGTGAGCAGTTCTTC.

The V and J genes are TRBV18 and TRBJ1-1, with 8 positions matching TRBD1. This CDR3 contains 14 residues. The germline V gene encodes CDR1 KGHSH and CDR2 LQKENI. Trimming removed 5 bases from V and 1 base from J; junction bases left unmatched: 3. The CDR3 spells CASSTDRENTEAFF. The CDR3 DNA is TGTGCCAGCTCAACGGACAGGGAGAACACTGAAGCTTTCTTT.

This clone is a singleton in its sample. The chain joins TRBV30 to TRBJ1-3, with D perhaps TRBD1 (5 bases). This CDR3 is 13 amino acids long. The germline V gene has CDR1 GTSNPN and CDR2 SVGIG (reference sequence). V lost 8 bases to trimming and J lost 0 bases, with 11 bases between them. The CDR3 spells CARAGDSGNTIYF. The CDR3 DNA reads as TGTGCCAGAGCGGGGGACTCTGGAAACACCATATATTTT.

V is TRBV6-1 and J is TRBJ2-6; D gene ambiguous. The CDR3 totals 16 residues. Trimming cost V 0 bases and J 0 bases, with 6 bases left between them. Germline CDR1 and CDR2: MNHNS and SASEGT. The CDR3 protein is CASSEARPSGANVLTF. Here the CDR3 DNA reads TGTGCCAGCAGTGAAGCGAGGCCCTCTGGGGCCAACGTCCTGACTTTC.